The source of this T cell receptor delta chain is a study of gamma-delta chains in newborns, infants, children. TCRdb reanalysed the reads with CATT. The table includes under 8,000 delta-chain clones, 2.1% detected once. The V gene end was trimmed by 9 bases and the J gene end by 0 bases; junction bases not matched to a gene: 11. CDR1 GEAIGNYY and CDR2 EKD come from the germline V gene. The CDR3 extends over 18 amino acids. A few counts support this clone. This sequence may be a read error, since a much larger clone differs from it by one base. V gene TRDV2 combines with J gene TRDJ3; 9 bases map to TRDD3. Input material: blood. The clonotype comes from a child who was a newborn, infant or young child, either healthy, febrile or measles-vaccinated (not recorded which). The CDR3 here is CARDVLGESSWDTRQMFF. The CDR3, as DNA: TGTGCCCGCGACGTACTGGGGGAGAGCTCCTGGGACACCCGACAGATGTTTTTC.